This T cell receptor (beta chain) was identified during a study of T cells in Graves' hyperthyroidism and ophthalmopathy. Findings and limits, study-wide: Most expanded thyroid clonotypes above 0.001 also appeared in blood.

RNA transcripts served as the template for amplifying TCR beta CDR3 regions. A first-round RT-PCR of the TCR CDR3 used the HTBI primer set. Using its own MiXCR run on the multiplex PCR reads, TCRdb lists one record per CDR3 protein. The repertoire consists of about 360,000 distinct CDR3 sequences, with 13% occurring once and the leading ten covering around 9.2%. Diagnostic assessment was based on clinical symptoms, serum thyroxine and TRAb, thyroid ultrasound and orbital computed tomography. V was pared by 6 bases and J by 0 bases, with 15 bases between. Germline CDR1 reads KGHSH; CDR2 reads LQKENI. CDR3 length: 17 amino acids. For this clonotype: Its antigen is as yet unknown.

The source is a young woman with Graves' hyperthyroidism. The sample taken for sequencing was blood. This chain connects TRBV18 to TRBJ1-6; the D is unclear. CDR3 loop: CASSSNYGGSYNSPLHF. In nucleotides, the CDR3 is TGTGCCAGCTCCTCCAACTACGGCGGCTCCTATAATTCACCCCTCCACTTT.